Each of the 10 T cell receptor beta chains below was sequenced from the same sample in a study of cytomegalovirus exposure and HLA in healthy donors. PCR employed 60 Vbeta and 13 Jbeta primers. Method: immunoSEQ multiplex PCR; TCRdb's copy keeps in-frame clones and lacks some. The data contain roughly 140,000 clones, over 70% of them singletons. The sample comprised PBMCs. The receptors were sampled from a man in his forties in good health and CMV-seropositive.

DNA for the CDR3: TGCGCCAGCAGCCAAGATGGTGGGGGCGGGTATCAGCCCCAGCATTTT. This translates into CASSQDGGGGYQPQHF. The gene calls are TRBV4-1 and TRBJ1-5; TRBD1 might be the D (6 bases). The germline V gene has CDR1 MGHRA and CDR2 YSYEKL. Trimming left V 0 bases short and J 5 bases short, with 14 bases between. The CDR3 covers 16 residues.

The V gene is TRBV29-1, the J gene TRBJ2-1; 12 nucleotides align to TRBD2. V lost 4 bases, J lost 4 bases, and 11 bases stayed unmatched. Germline-derived CDR1 and CDR2 are SQVTM and ANQGSEA. The CDR3 is 17 residues long. The CDR3 DNA sequence: TGCAGCGTTGCCAGCACTAGCGGGGGGTCCTCATACAATGAGCAGTTCTTC. It yields the protein CSVASTSGGSSYNEQFF.

The rearrangement joins TRBV7-2 to TRBJ1-1; D gene unclear. This CDR3 comprises 13 residues. Germline-derived CDR1 and CDR2 are SGHTA and FQGNSA. Trimming took 5 bases from V and 4 from J, leaving 11 bases between them. The CDR3 protein is CASSPRAGTEAFF. The CDR3, as DNA: TGTGCCAGCAGCCCGAGGGCAGGCACTGAAGCTTTCTTT.

A single count supports this clone. The chain carries TRBV2 and TRBJ1-5; 8 positions agree with TRBD1. The CDR3 contains 15 residues. V was pared by 8 bases and J by 6 bases, with 12 bases of the junction left unmatched. Germline V gene lookup returns CDR1 SNHLY and CDR2 FYNNEI. CDR3 sequence (DNA): TGTGCCAGCGCTATTGACAGGGGCCGCCTTCAGCCCCAGCATTTT. This encodes CASAIDRGRLQPQHF.

The chain is built from TRBV5-1 and TRBJ2-1; D unclear. The V end lost 4 bases, the J end lost 1 base, and 12 bases lay between the germline ends. In germline, CDR1 is SGHRS, CDR2 YFSETQ. The CDR3 is made up of 15 amino acids. This CDR3 reads CASSPNSESYNEQFF. The CDR3 region has the DNA TGCGCCAGCAGCCCAAACTCGGAGTCCTACAATGAGCAGTTCTTC.

The chain recombines TRBV5-6 with TRBJ1-1; possibly TRBD1 for D (5 bases). Trimming cost V 4 bases and J 2 bases, with 12 bases left between them. This CDR3 spans 14 amino acids. Germline V CDR1 and CDR2: SGHDT, YYEEEE. The CDR3 here is CASSTTVINTEAFF. CDR3 nucleotides: TGTGCCAGCAGCACGACAGTTATTAACACTGAAGCTTTCTTT.

The chain combines TRBV30 with TRBJ2-7; TRBD1 matches at 7 bases. The CDR3 has 14 residues. From germline, CDR1 is GTSNPN and CDR2 SVGIG (reference sequence). Losses at the gene ends were 1 base for V and 3 bases for J; bases not matched to a gene: 6. Written as DNA, the CDR3 is TGTGCCTGGAGTGACAGGGGTAATTTCTACGAGCAGTACTTC. Translation gives CAWSDRGNFYEQYF.

This CDR3 is CASSLDLANEQFF. For the CDR3, the DNA is TGCGCCAGCAGCCTTGATCTAGCCAATGAGCAGTTCTTC. The V gene is TRBV5-1, the J gene TRBJ2-1; D may be TRBD2 (5 bases). This CDR3 has 13 amino acids. Trimming shortened V by 4 bases and J by 6 bases, and 11 bases separated the two germline ends. CDR1 and CDR2 (germline): SGHRS, YFSETQ.

The chain is built from TRBV5-4 and TRBJ2-1; weak D call: TRBD2 (6 bases). The CDR3 extends over 16 amino acids. Germline assignment: CDR1 SGHNT and CDR2 YYREEE (reference sequence). The V gene lost 1 base and the J gene lost 4 bases, with 15 bases spanning the gap. CDR3 in amino acids: CASSLWGRDLYNEQFF. The DNA of the CDR3 is TGTGCCAGCAGCTTGTGGGGCCGGGACTTATACAATGAGCAGTTCTTC.

The sample holds a few counts of this clone. The chain is built from TRBV27 and TRBJ2-2; D is possibly TRBD1 (6 bases). TRBJ1-3 matches the DNA end more closely, so the J call is doubtful. This CDR3 has 17 amino acids. Germline V gives CDR1 MNHEY, CDR2 SMNVEV (reference sequence). Here the CDR3 reads CASSLVLAGDPGNTIYF. CDR3 nucleotides: TGTGCCAGCAGTTTAGTGTTGGCAGGGGATCCTGGAAACACCATATATTTT.